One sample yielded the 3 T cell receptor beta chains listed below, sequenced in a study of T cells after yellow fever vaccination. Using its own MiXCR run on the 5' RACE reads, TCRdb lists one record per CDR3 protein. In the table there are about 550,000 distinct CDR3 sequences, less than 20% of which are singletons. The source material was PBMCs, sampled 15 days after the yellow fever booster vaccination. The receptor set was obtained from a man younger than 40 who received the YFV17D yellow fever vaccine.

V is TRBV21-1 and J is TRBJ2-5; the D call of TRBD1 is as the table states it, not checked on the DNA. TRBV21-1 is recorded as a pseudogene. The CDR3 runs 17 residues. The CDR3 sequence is CASSMTYRKMGEETQYF. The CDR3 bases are TGTGCCAGCAGCATGACTTACAGGAAAATGGGAGAAGAGACCCAGTACTTC.

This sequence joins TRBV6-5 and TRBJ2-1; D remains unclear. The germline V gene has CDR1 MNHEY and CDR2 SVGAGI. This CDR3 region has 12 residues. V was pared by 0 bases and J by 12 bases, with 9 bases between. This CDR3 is CASSYSYGVQFF. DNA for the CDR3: TGTGCCAGCAGTTACTCCTATGGGGTGCAGTTCTTC.

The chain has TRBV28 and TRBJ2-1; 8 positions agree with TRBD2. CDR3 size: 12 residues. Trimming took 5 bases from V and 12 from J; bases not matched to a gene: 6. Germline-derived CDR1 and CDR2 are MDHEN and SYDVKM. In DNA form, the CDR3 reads TGTGCCAGCAGTCGCGTCCTAGCGGGGCAGTTCTTC. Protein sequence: CASSRVLAGQFF.